The 18 T cell receptor beta chains listed next were all sequenced from one sample in a study of T cell repertoires in cytomegalovirus infection. One entry per CDR3 protein, called by TCRdb with MiXCR from the reads. The sample lists roughly 920,000 distinct CDR3 sequences, 30% to 40% seen once, with roughly an eighth in the top ten. Their recognized antigens are unknown. Source: cultured CD8+ T cells from PBMCs, taken from culture after CMV antigen stimulation. Every receptor here comes from a human donor in good health (CMV status not recorded). Some clones in this sample may be carry-over from other donors' samples.

V is TRBV28 and J is TRBJ2-7; D unclear. Germline V gene data show CDR1 as MDHEN and CDR2 as SYDVKM. The CDR3 length is 14 residues. With 4 bases removed from V and 0 bases from J, the gap between germline ends came to 10 bases. The CDR3 protein is CASSYRRFSYEQYV. The CDR3 region has the DNA TGTGCCAGCAGTTATAGACGGTTCTCCTACGAGCAGTACGTC.

This clonotype was detected many times. V gene TRBV7-2 combines with J gene TRBJ2-5, with TRBD2 matching over 7 bases. Trimming at V came to 3 bases and at J to 5 bases, leaving 12 bases not matched to a gene. The germline CDR1 and CDR2 sequences are SGHTA and FQGNSA. This CDR3 region has 16 residues. The CDR3 nucleotides are TGTGCCAGCAGCTTGGGGCTAGCGGTCTTTAGGGAGACCCAGTACTTC. Translating gives CASSLGLAVFRETQYF. The full variable domain, its missing parts supplied by reference TRBV7-2 and TRBJ2-5, is GAGVSQSPSNKVTEKGKDVELRCDPISGHTALYWYRQSLGQGLEFLIYFQGNSAPDKSGLPSDRFSAERTGGSVSTLTIQRTQQEDSAVYLCASSLGLAVFRETQYFGPGTRLLVL.

The genes are TRBV20-1 and TRBJ2-2; TRBD1 is a possible D gene (6 bases). The CDR3 length is 17 residues. V lost 0 bases to trimming and J lost 0 bases, with 14 bases between them. The germline V gene encodes CDR1 DFQATT and CDR2 SNEGSKA (reference sequence). The DNA of the CDR3 is TGCAGTGCTAGAGATTTCAGGGGAAATACGAACACCGGGGAGCTGTTTTTT. This codes for CSARDFRGNTNTGELFF.

This clonotype was seen a few times. The chain joins TRBV10-2 to TRBJ1-2; D call uncertain. Germline-derived CDR1 and CDR2 are WSHSY and SAAADI. The CDR3 has 12 residues. Trimming removed 3 bases at V and 4 bases at J, with 6 bases between. The CDR3 DNA sequence: TGCGCCAGCAGTGATCCGTCCTATGGCTACACCTTC. Its protein is CASSDPSYGYTF.

This clonotype was seen only a few times. The CDR3 DNA reads TGTGCCAGCACCTACCAGGGACAGGGGATCGGGGAGCTGTTTTTT. It translates to CASTYQGQGIGELFF. The chain combines TRBV6-6 with TRBJ2-2, with 10 bases matching TRBD1. This CDR3 comprises 15 residues. V lost 7 bases and J lost 7; bases outside the gene matches: 9. CDR1 is MNHNY and CDR2 is SVGAGI in the germline V gene (reference sequence).

In its sample, this clonotype was seen a few times. This rearrangement joins TRBV2 to TRBJ2-7, with D perhaps matching TRBD2 (5 bases). Germline lookup yields CDR1 SNHLY and CDR2 FYNNEI. The CDR3 extends over 16 amino acids. V was cut by 3 bases and J by 2 bases, with 17 bases left in between. This CDR3 is CASSDPPDYPPYEQYF. CDR3 coding DNA: TGTGCCAGCAGTGATCCGCCAGACTATCCGCCCTACGAGCAGTACTTC.

This chain connects TRBV7-9 to TRBJ1-1; D is unclear. Germline values: CDR1 SEHNR, CDR2 FQNEAQ (reference sequence). The ends were cut back, 0 bases at V and 8 bases at J, with 10 bases in the middle. This CDR3 has 13 residues. Here the CDR3 DNA reads TGTGCCAGCAGCTTAGCGGCAGTCTTCGAAGCTTTCTTT. Its protein is CASSLAAVFEAFF.

CDR3 sequence: CASSWVFREENTGELFF. For the CDR3, the DNA is TGTGCCAGCAGTTGGGTGTTCCGGGAAGAGAACACCGGGGAGCTGTTTTTT. The J gene is TRBJ2-2, the V gene TRBV6-1, with a possible D match to TRBD2 (5 bases). Germline assignment: CDR1 MNHNS and CDR2 SASEGT. This CDR3 is built from 17 residues. Trimming stripped 5 bases from V and 1 base from J, with 17 bases between.

This clonotype was counted only a few times. The chain recombines TRBV5-1 with TRBJ1-1; D remains unclear. Trimming pared 0 bases from V and 3 bases from J, leaving 12 bases between. Germline V gives CDR1 SGHRS, CDR2 YFSETQ. The CDR3 totals 15 residues. CDR3 in amino acids: CASSLVRGGDTEAFF. In DNA, the CDR3 is TGCGCCAGCAGCTTGGTTCGCGGTGGTGACACTGAAGCTTTCTTT.

This clonotype was detected only a few times. The chain combines TRBV7-6 with TRBJ2-1; 8 bases match TRBD2. This CDR3 is 16 amino acids long. CDR1 is SGHVS and CDR2 is FNYEAQ in the germline V gene. J lost 2 bases, V lost 1 base, and 4 bases had no gene match. In nucleotides, the CDR3 is TGTGCCAGCAGCTTAGTTCGGGGGGGACCCTACAATGAGCAGTTCTTC. Translation gives CASSLVRGGPYNEQFF. Filled out from reference TRBV7-6 and TRBJ2-1, the complete variable domain reads GAGVSQSPRYKVTKRGQDVALRCDPISGHVSLYWYRQALGQGPEFLTYFNYEAQQDKSGLPNDRFSAERPEGSISTLTIQRTEQRDSAMYRCASSLVRGGPYNEQFFGPGTRLTVL.

The rearrangement links TRBV9 to TRBJ2-4, with 14 bases fitting TRBD2. V was pared by 2 bases and J by 0 bases, with 10 bases of the junction left unmatched. Germline V gene sequence: CDR1 SGDLS, CDR2 YYNGEE. This CDR3 spans 20 amino acids. The CDR3 region is CASSVAGLAGVNLAKNIQYF. The CDR3 nucleotides read TGTGCCAGCAGCGTCGCGGGACTAGCGGGGGTCAATCTAGCCAAAAACATTCAGTACTTC.

V usage is TRBV19 and J usage is TRBJ1-5, with D tentatively TRBD1 (5 bases). V lost 9 bases to trimming and J lost 6 bases, with 15 bases between them. Germline CDR1 is LNHDA and CDR2 is SQIVND (reference sequence). The CDR3 sequence is 13 residues long. CDR3 DNA sequence: TGTGCCAGCCGGGACGGGAGAACTCAGCCCCAGCATTTT. It specifies CASRDGRTQPQHF.

As concerns this clonotype: The germline gene is not matched at one end of the junction; a read error may be the cause. The V call is TRBV11-2, the J call TRBJ2-1, with D possibly being TRBD1 (5 bases). Germline values: CDR1 SGHAT, CDR2 FQNNGV. The CDR3 runs 16 residues. CDR3 region: CANSPSNWGPGNEQFF. CDR3 in DNA: TGTGCCAACAGCCCGAGTAATTGGGGCCCCGGCAATGAGCAGTTCTTC.

The chain joins TRBV5-1 to TRBJ1-5; D gene ambiguous. CDR3 length equals 18 residues. The V and J ends lost 0 bases and 0 bases respectively, with 16 bases between them. Germline CDR1 SGHRS, CDR2 YFSETQ. The CDR3 spells CASSLGPSQPYSNQPQHF. For the CDR3, the DNA is TGCGCCAGCAGCTTGGGTCCGAGCCAGCCTTATAGCAATCAGCCCCAGCATTTT.

The genes are TRBV4-2 and TRBJ2-5, with D tentatively TRBD1 (6 bases). Germline assignment: CDR1 LGHNA and CDR2 YNFKEQ. Trimming left V 0 bases short and J 1 base short, with 12 bases between. CDR3 length: 16 residues. The CDR3 coding sequence is TGTGCCAGCAGCCAAGAGGACTCCAGGGGCCAAGAGACCCAGTACTTC. Translating it yields CASSQEDSRGQETQYF.

The gene calls are TRBV6-2 or TRBV6-3 and TRBJ2-7, with TRBD1 as a possible D gene (5 bases). V lost 6 bases and J 0 bases, leaving 15 bases between the germline ends. Germline V CDR1 and CDR2: MNHEY, SVGEGT. The CDR3 runs 15 residues. The CDR3 here is CASRSGDRSSYEQYV. In DNA form, the CDR3 reads TGTGCCAGCAGGTCCGGAGACAGAAGCTCCTACGAGCAGTACGTC.

In its sample, this clonotype was seen many times. The chain recombines TRBV5-4 with TRBJ1-5; D uncertain. The CDR3 is made up of 15 amino acids. V dropped 0 bases and J dropped 2 bases, with 9 bases sitting between them. In germline, CDR1 is SGHNT, CDR2 YYREEE (reference sequence). CDR3 DNA sequence: TGTGCCAGCAGCTTGGACATGGATGGCAATCAGCCCCAGCATTTT. This encodes CASSLDMDGNQPQHF.

The sample holds many counts of this clonotype. This chain uses TRBV7-8 with TRBJ2-1; weak D call: TRBD1 (5 bases). Germline V gene lookup returns CDR1 SGHVS and CDR2 FQNEAQ. CDR3 length: 13 amino acids. The V gene lost 1 base and the J gene lost 6 bases, with 7 bases spanning the gap. CDR3 region: CASSLGQFNEQFF. CDR3 sequence (DNA): TGTGCCAGCAGCTTAGGACAGTTCAATGAGCAGTTCTTC.